This is a list of T cell receptor beta chains from one sample in a study of follicular helper T cells after annual influenza vaccination. The table came from immunoSEQ multiplex PCR; TCRdb's copy has only in-frame clones and leaves some out. The sample lists over 14,000 clones; 84% were seen once. Source: CXCR5- memory CD4+ T cells sorted from blood, taken on the day of influenza vaccination. These receptors all stem from an adult who received the influenza vaccine. The CDR3 runs from the conserved cysteine through the conserved F or W. The D gene is left open where the match is weak. Rows give clone size only sometimes, using once, few, many, or a class for an expanded clone.

.	TRBV7-2	15	TRBJ2-3	.	CASSLGPVSTDTQYF	TGTGCCAGCAGCTTAGGGCCCGTTAGCACAGATACGCAGTATTTT
.	TRBV30	15	TRBJ1-4	.	CAWRSRDPGGEKLFF	TGTGCCTGGAGATCCCGAGACCCCGGGGGTGAAAAACTGTTTTTT
.	TRBV30	13	TRBJ1-1	TRBD1	CAATTGGWTEAFF	TGTGCCGCAACTACAGGGGGCTGGACTGAAGCTTTCTTT
.	TRBV25-1	12	TRBJ1-6	TRBD1	CASARGSSPLHF	TGTGCCAGCGCCAGGGGGTCTTCACCCCTCCACTTT
.	TRBV5-5	16	TRBJ2-5	.	CASSYAILGRGETQYF	TGTGCCAGCAGCTATGCTATACTCGGGCGCGGAGAGACCCAGTACTTC
.	TRBV19	14	TRBJ1-1	TRBD1	CASTLRRGHTEAFF	TGTGCCAGTACCCTGAGGAGGGGGCACACTGAAGCTTTCTTT
.	TRBV5-8	14	TRBJ2-7	.	CASSRMERIYEQYF	TGTGCCAGCAGCCGGATGGAACGGATCTACGAGCAGTACTTC
.	TRBV6-5	14	TRBJ2-7	.	CASSYSRTAYEQYF	TGTGCCAGCAGTTACTCTCGGACAGCCTACGAGCAGTACTTC
.	TRBV10-3	14	TRBJ1-6	.	CAISGDEVRSPLHF	TGTGCCATCAGTGGGGACGAGGTACGGTCACCCCTCCACTTT
.	TRBV5-1	13	TRBJ2-3	.	CASSPGGTDTQYF	TGCGCCAGCAGCCCCGGGGGCACAGATACGCAGTATTTT
.	TRBV4-1	13	TRBJ1-2	TRBD1	CASSSQGNYGYTF	TGCGCCAGCAGCTCACAGGGGAACTATGGCTACACCTTC
.	TRBV18	13	TRBJ1-2	.	CASSPRGAQGYTF	TGTGCCAGCTCGCCCCGAGGGGCGCAGGGCTACACCTTC
.	TRBV11-2	17	TRBJ2-7	TRBD2	CASSRGLAGPYSYEQYF	TGTGCCAGCAGCAGGGGACTAGCGGGGCCTTACTCCTACGAGCAGTACTTC
.	TRBV7-6	16	TRBJ2-1	TRBD2	CASSHGSSGENNEQFF	TGTGCCAGCAGCCACGGGAGTAGCGGGGAGAACAATGAGCAGTTCTTC
once	TRBV7-9	15	TRBJ1-3	.	CASSLDNPPGNTIYF	TGTGCCAGCAGCTTAGATAACCCTCCTGGAAACACCATATATTTT
.	TRBV28	14	TRBJ1-2	TRBD1	CASSTRGLGYGYTF	TGTGCCAGCAGCACAAGGGGGCTCGGCTATGGCTACACCTTC
once	TRBV28	13	TRBJ1-5	TRBD1	CASSPGQLGPQHF	TGTGCCAGCAGTCCGGGACAGCTTGGGCCCCAGCATTTT
.	TRBV2	16	TRBJ2-2	TRBD2	CASSDGRRGFTGELFF	TGTGCCAGCAGTGACGGGAGGCGGGGCTTCACCGGGGAGCTGTTTTTT
.	TRBV5-4	17	TRBJ1-3	TRBD1	CASSRLNYRGPVNTIYF	TGTGCCAGCAGCCGATTAAACTACAGGGGGCCGGTGAACACCATATATTTT
.	TRBV10-1	15	TRBJ2-5	.	CASWGRQLPKETQYF	TGCGCCAGCTGGGGGAGACAGCTGCCTAAAGAGACCCAGTACTTC
.	TRBV5-1	14	TRBJ2-7	.	CASSLQGPAYEQYF	TGCGCCAGCAGCTTACAGGGTCCGGCCTATGAGCAGTACTTC
.	TRBV7-9	19	TRBJ2-1	TRBD2	CASSFNPSGVPSSYNEQFF	TGTGCCAGCAGCTTTAATCCTAGCGGGGTCCCCAGCTCCTACAATGAGCAGTTCTTC
.	TRBV11-3	13	TRBJ2-1	.	CASSLDSYNEQFF	TGTGCCAGCAGCTTAGACTCCTACAATGAGCAGTTCTTC
.	TRBV4-3	13	TRBJ1-1	.	CASSQDGNTEAFF	TGCGCCAGCAGCCAAGACGGAAACACTGAAGCTTTCTTT
.	TRBV19	16	TRBJ2-5	TRBD2	CASSPVSAGGPKTQYF	TGTGCCAGTAGCCCAGTCTCCGCGGGGGGGCCAAAGACCCAGTACTTC
.	TRBV30	15	TRBJ1-6	.	CAWRRGGRYNSPLHF	TGTGCCTGGAGACGGGGGGGTAGATATAATTCACCCCTCCACTTT